Listed here are 22 T cell receptor beta chains from one sample, sequenced in a study of human T cells and chemical hapten exposure (dated by TCRdb to the early 2020s). Libraries were made using RACE. The sequencer listed for this sample is NextSeq 500. The raw public reads went through TCRdb reprocessing: fastp at Q25, MiXCR clone calling, in-frame beta chains kept. Every distinct CDR3 protein forms one entry, paired with its most common genes and DNA. The sample table contains 150,000 to 200,000 distinct CDR3 sequences; only one count was recorded for around a quarter of them. 2.1% of the sample is held by the ten biggest clonotypes. The time point label for this specimen denotes: patch test 3, about 24 weeks after DPC sensitization. The sample's treatment or condition, from its label and the paper: therapeutic diphenylcyclopropenone sensitization with weekly scalp DPC. The source was whole blood, collected in connection with sensitization to the hapten diphenylcyclopropenone (DPC). The receptors come from a young woman with alopecia areata. Some clones in this sample may be carry-over from other donors' samples.

This clonotype was found a few times. CDR3 sequence reads: CASSQESMYTEAFF. CDR3 in DNA: TGCGCCAGCAGCCAAGAAAGTATGTACACTGAAGCTTTCTTT. The chain is built from TRBV4-1 and TRBJ1-1; D is undetermined. CDR3 size: 14 residues. The germline CDR1 and CDR2 sequences are MGHRA and YSYEKL. V shed 0 bases and J shed 3 bases, with 8 bases lying between them.

This clonotype was found a few times. The rearrangement joins TRBV7-9 to TRBJ1-1; 8 positions agree with TRBD1. Germline-derived CDR1 and CDR2 are SEHNR and FQNEAQ (reference sequence). V shed 5 bases, J shed 3 bases, and the junction held 8 bases outside the gene matches. This CDR3 contains 15 residues. The CDR3 coding sequence is TGTGCCAGCAGCCCGATGACAGGGGATTACACTGAAGCTTTCTTT. Translation: CASSPMTGDYTEAFF.

This clonotype was detected a few times. This rearrangement joins TRBV12-3 or TRBV12-4 to TRBJ1-6; D unclear. Between the trimmed V and J ends, which lost 3 bases and 3 bases, there was a span of 9 bases. CDR3 length equals 15 residues. The CDR3 coding sequence is TGTGCCAGCAGTTTCGGGAATATCTATAATTCACCCCTCCACTTT. It codes for CASSFGNIYNSPLHF.

The chain employs TRBV29-1 and TRBJ2-1; 10 bases agree with TRBD2. The length of the CDR3 is 18 residues. Germline lookup yields CDR1 SQVTM and CDR2 ANQGSEA. J was trimmed by 1 base and V by 7 bases; bases with no gene match: 16. The CDR3 sequence: CSGHSRRTSGASYNEQFF. The CDR3 bases are TGCAGCGGCCATTCCCGGAGAACTAGCGGGGCGTCCTACAATGAGCAGTTCTTC.

This clonotype showed up just a few times. The CDR3 nucleotides are TGTGCCAGCAGTATCAACAGGGATAATCAGCCCCAGCATTTT. The encoded protein is CASSINRDNQPQHF. The rearrangement links TRBV6-6 to TRBJ1-5, with a weak D call TRBD1 (6 bases). In germline, CDR1 is MNHNY, CDR2 SVGAGI (reference sequence). The germline V and J ends were trimmed by 5 bases and 4 bases, with 12 bases remaining between them. The CDR3 has 14 residues.

This clonotype was detected a few times. This chain joins TRBV12-3 or TRBV12-4 and TRBJ2-1; 9 bases fit TRBD2. The length of the CDR3 is 12 residues. Trimming at V came to 6 bases and at J to 12 bases, leaving 6 bases not matched to a gene. CDR3 sequence: CASSPLAGRQFF. In DNA, the CDR3 is TGTGCCAGCAGCCCGCTAGCGGGAAGGCAGTTCTTC.

V usage is TRBV7-2 and J usage is TRBJ1-1; D call uncertain. Germline values: CDR1 SGHTA, CDR2 FQGNSA. The CDR3 contains 14 residues. V was clipped by 2 bases and J by 1 base, with 8 bases between them. This CDR3 is CASSLTRSNTEAFF. The CDR3 coding sequence is TGTGCCAGCAGCTTAACTAGGTCGAACACTGAAGCTTTCTTT. Supplemented by reference TRBV7-2 and TRBJ1-1, the full variable domain reads GAGVSQSPSNKVTEKGKDVELRCDPISGHTALYWYRQSLGQGLEFLIYFQGNSAPDKSGLPSDRFSAERTGGSVSTLTIQRTQQEDSAVYLCASSLTRSNTEAFFGQGTRLTVV.

This clonotype was picked up a small number of times. The gene calls are TRBV7-2 and TRBJ2-1; possibly TRBD2 for D (6 bases). The CDR3 length is 13 residues. The germline V and J ends were trimmed by 0 bases and 8 bases, with 8 bases remaining between them. Germline assignment: CDR1 SGHTA and CDR2 FQGNSA. Here the CDR3 DNA reads TGTGCCAGCAGCTTAGCGCGGGACTATGAGCAGTTCTTC. This gives the protein CASSLARDYEQFF.

V and J are TRBV25-1 and TRBJ2-3, with D possibly TRBD2 on 5 matching bases. Per germline, CDR1 MGHDK and CDR2 SYGVNS. V lost 10 bases and J 2 bases, leaving 13 bases between the germline ends. The CDR3 consists of 13 residues. CDR3: CATSTGNTDTQYF. The CDR3 coding sequence is TGTGCCACCTCGACGGGAAACACAGATACGCAGTATTTT.

This clonotype was found a few times. V and J are TRBV29-1 and TRBJ2-1; 12 positions match TRBD2. The V segment lost 4 bases and the J segment 6 bases; nucleotides outside the gene matches: 4. Germline CDR1 is SQVTM and CDR2 is ANQGSEA. The CDR3 consists of 14 residues. CDR3 DNA: TGCAGCGTTGGTGGACTAGCGGGACTCAATGAGCAGTTCTTC. Its protein is CSVGGLAGLNEQFF.

In its sample, this clonotype was seen a few times. The genes are TRBV23-1 and TRBJ2-5; D is unclear. TRBV23-1 falls under the ORF class, with uncertain function. V was shortened by 0 bases and J by 3 bases, with 8 bases between the two germline ends. This CDR3 contains 14 residues. CDR3 region: CASSQSGTKETQYF. The CDR3, as DNA: TGCGCCAGCAGTCAATCCGGCACGAAAGAGACCCAGTACTTC.

This clonotype was counted between two and nine times. The chain has TRBV9 and TRBJ2-7; D is ambiguous. V gave up 4 bases and J gave up 4 bases, with 12 bases separating them. Germline CDR1 and CDR2: SGDLS and YYNGEE. The CDR3 is made up of 13 amino acids. The CDR3 protein is CASSPSSGYEQYF. The CDR3 nucleotides read TGTGCCAGCAGCCCCAGTTCGGGTTACGAGCAGTACTTC.

This chain uses TRBV6-1 with TRBJ2-3, with 13 bases lining up with TRBD2. The length of the CDR3 is 14 residues. V dropped 6 bases and J dropped 8; count of bases not matched to a gene: 5. Germline CDR1 and CDR2: MNHNS and SASEGT. Here the CDR3 reads CASRDGLAGVTQYF. CDR3 coding DNA: TGTGCCAGCAGAGATGGACTAGCGGGAGTTACGCAGTATTTT.

The CDR3 DNA is TGTGCCAGCAGCCAAACGGAGGGTACCTACAATGAGCAGTTCTTC. This encodes CASSQTEGTYNEQFF. This chain links TRBV9 with TRBJ2-1, with a weak D call TRBD2 (6 bases). This CDR3 has 15 residues. The V end lost 4 bases, the J end lost 2 bases, and 13 bases lay between the germline ends. Looked up from germline, CDR1 is SGDLS and CDR2 is YYNGEE.

The chain joins TRBV28 to TRBJ2-7; 13 nucleotides line up with TRBD2. V trimming: 4 bases; J trimming: 6 bases; junction bases outside the gene matches: 6. The CDR3 length is 15 residues. Germline-derived CDR1 and CDR2 are MDHEN and SYDVKM. The CDR3 coding sequence is TGTGCCAGCAGTTCAAGGACTAGCGGGAGCATCGAGCAGTACTTC. It encodes CASSSRTSGSIEQYF.

The CDR3 region is CASSGPGTQGTEAFF. CDR3 nucleotides: TGCGCCAGCAGCGGCCCAGGTACCCAGGGTACTGAAGCTTTCTTT. The chain has TRBV5-1 and TRBJ1-1; the D gene is possibly TRBD1 (5 bases). CDR3 size: 15 residues. Trimming took off 4 bases at V and 5 bases at J, with 18 bases between the two ends. Germline loops: CDR1 SGHRS, CDR2 YFSETQ.

This clonotype was picked up a small number of times. The chain uses TRBV12-3 or TRBV12-4 and TRBJ1-2; D remains unclear. The V gene lost 3 bases and the J gene lost 6 bases, with 5 bases spanning the gap. CDR3 length equals 11 residues. The CDR3 nucleotides are TGTGCCAGCAGTTTCGGGGATGGCTACACCTTC. This gives the protein CASSFGDGYTF.

J is TRBJ1-5 and V is TRBV12-3 or TRBV12-4, with D possibly being TRBD1 (5 bases). V was trimmed by 6 bases and J by 1 base, leaving 22 bases between them. This CDR3 comprises 18 residues. This chain's CDR3 is CASSQKRVGGISNQPQHF. The CDR3 DNA reads TGTGCCAGCAGCCAGAAGAGGGTGGGGGGGATAAGCAATCAGCCCCAGCATTTT.

This clonotype came up a few times. This chain connects TRBV4-3 to TRBJ2-5, with D possibly being TRBD1 (5 bases). In germline, CDR1 is LGHNA, CDR2 YSLEER. V lost 5 bases, J lost 2 bases, and 9 bases lay in between. The CDR3 runs to 13 residues. DNA for the CDR3: TGCGCCAGCAGCTCCCGACAGCAAGAGACCCAGTACTTC. Amino acids: CASSSRQQETQYF.

The chain uses TRBV7-2 and TRBJ2-7; TRBD2 matches 7 bases. The ends lost 3 bases at V and 1 base at J; junction bases unmatched: 0. The CDR3 runs 13 residues. Per germline, CDR1 SGHTA and CDR2 FQGNSA. CDR3 DNA sequence: TGTGCCAGCAGCTTGCGGGAGTCCTACGAGCAGTACTTC. Translated, it gives CASSLRESYEQYF.

This clonotype was counted between two and nine times. The chain is built from TRBV10-3 and TRBJ2-7; D is possibly TRBD1 (5 bases). The V gene's germline CDR1 is ENHRY and CDR2 SYGVKD. This CDR3 region has 15 residues. Trimming removed 11 bases at V and 2 bases at J, with 22 bases between. The DNA of the CDR3 is TGTGCCGTCGCGCTAGAAAAGACAGTGGCCTACGAGCAGTACTTC. This gives the protein CAVALEKTVAYEQYF.

The chain is built from TRBV28 and TRBJ1-5, with a possible D match to TRBD1 (6 bases). CDR1 MDHEN and CDR2 SYDVKM come from the germline V gene. Between the trimmed V and J ends, which lost 5 bases and 7 bases, there was a span of 18 bases. This CDR3 region has 15 residues. The CDR3 protein is CASSLGPQGRQPQHF. The CDR3 DNA reads as TGTGCCAGCAGTCTAGGACCTCAGGGGCGGCAGCCCCAGCATTTT.